The source of this T cell receptor (beta chain) is a study of Ad26.COV2.S vaccination and SARS-CoV-2 variants. Overall study: Ad26.COV2.S was injected intramuscularly once or twice, 56 days apart.

Noted treatment: approximately 18 received Ad26.COV2.S at low or high dose, single or two shots; about 5 received placebo; per-sample allocation not given. Repertoires come from day 63 after the first vaccine or placebo injection. V lost 4 bases and J lost 4, with 4 bases in between. CDR1 is GTSNPN and CDR2 is SVGIG in the germline V gene (reference sequence). The CDR3 totals 11 residues. General study findings and limits: Researchers cautioned that TCR breadth and depth analyses may have underestimated total T cell responses. Placebo recipients trailed vaccine recipients in spike-specific TCR breadth. Recipients of vaccine and of placebo showed similar breadth of their non-spike TCR repertoires.

Comment on this clone: Its antigen is not identified.

Measured with immunoSEQ multiplex PCR; TCRdb has only the in-frame clones, and not every one. The data show some 450,000 clones, with about 92% seen just once and around 4.5% held by the top ten. The chain employs TRBV30 and TRBJ2-2; no clear D. The specimen comprised peripheral blood, sampled in a trial of Ad26.COV2.S vaccine versus placebo. The receptor was isolated from a person aged 18-65 years who received the Ad26.COV2.S COVID-19 vaccine or a placebo. The CDR3 coding sequence is TGTGCCTGGACAGTCACCGGGGAGCTGTTTTTT. This encodes CAWTVTGELFF.